This TCR beta chain emerged from a study of cytomegalovirus exposure and HLA in healthy donors. The study's findings and limits: In terms of immune exposure information, only CMV serostatus was available. Among the sequence variants, a highly shared cluster was likely an artifact of sequencing. TCR beta chain V- and J-gene trimming was linked, in a later analysis, to a missense variant in DCLRE1C.

The V segment lost 4 bases and the J segment 2 bases; nucleotides outside the gene matches: 3. Looked up from germline, CDR1 is SGHRS and CDR2 is YFSETQ. CDR3 length: 14 amino acids. The PCR had 60 Vbeta and 13 Jbeta primers. TCRdb keeps only in-frame clones here, not all; method: immunoSEQ multiplex PCR. The sample has 180,000 or so clones; 65% to 85% are singletons. Of note for this clone: Its target is not known.

The chain has TRBV5-1 and TRBJ1-2; TRBD1 matches at 9 bases. This clonotype was obtained from a girl between 5 and 17 years old in good health and CMV-seropositive. The sequencing sample was made of PBMCs. The CDR3 here is CASSKGQGNYGYTF. DNA for the CDR3: TGCGCCAGCAGCAAAGGACAGGGGAACTATGGCTACACCTTC.